The clone carrying this T cell receptor beta chain was seen a single time. The sample belongs to a study of OX40 agonist ivuxolimab in advanced cancers. Study-wide context: At 0.01 to 10 mg/kg, ivuxolimab was administered intravenously to patients every 2 weeks. Among those treated, three patients had partial responses, one with hepatocellular carcinoma and two with cutaneous melanoma.

Sampled blood was obtained at baseline, cycle 4 day 1, and cycle 7 day 1. TCRdb's copy holds only in-frame clones and misses some; the assay was immunoSEQ multiplex PCR. This sample carries 60,000 to 70,000 clones, 75% to 90% of them seen once, and the ten largest clones take about 1.2%. V trimming: 6 bases; J trimming: 5 bases; junction bases outside the gene matches: 6. This CDR3 region has 13 residues. Germline V gene lookup returns CDR1 MNHEY and CDR2 SVGAGI. The receptor's source is an adult with an advanced solid tumor such as melanoma, head and neck, liver or kidney cancer. This material consisted of CD4+ or CD8+ T cells sorted from blood, taken in a trial of the OX40 agonist ivuxolimab. The chain recombines TRBV6-5 with TRBJ2-5; TRBD1 matches 7 bases. CDR3: CASRPTGRETQYF. CDR3 nucleotide sequence: TGTGCCAGCAGACCGACAGGGCGGGAGACCCAGTACTTC.